Listed below are T cell receptor beta chains from one sample, sequenced in a study of T cells in Graves' hyperthyroidism and ophthalmopathy. TCRdb recomputed calls from the multiplex PCR reads with MiXCR, one row per CDR3 protein. The sample holds hundreds of thousands of distinct CDR3 sequences; 45% are singletons and the top ten take about 7.7%. The sample consisted of peripheral blood or thyroid tissue (not recorded which). These receptors all come from an adult man with Graves' disease, either hyperthyroidism or ophthalmopathy (not recorded which). Each CDR3 is given with its conserved first and last residue. The D gene is left open where the match is weak. Expanded clones get a size class; other rows say once, few or many, or leave the size out.

clone_size,d_call,v_call,j_call,cdr3_nt,cdr3_aa
NA,NA,TRBV6-5,TRBJ1-1,TGTGCCAGCAGTCGGGGAACAGGGAAGGCGAACACTGAAGCTTTCTTT,CASSRGTGKANTEAFF
NA,NA,TRBV19,TRBJ1-5,TGTGCCGGGGGAAATCAGCCCCAGCATTTT,CAGGNQPQHF
few,NA,TRBV20-1,TRBJ1-2,TGCAGTGCTCCCTTTACAGGGAAGGGCTACACCTTC,CSAPFTGKGYTF
few,TRBD2,TRBV20-1,TRBJ2-7,TGCAGTGCAACGGGACTACCTCTCGAGCAGTACTTC,CSATGLPLEQYF
many,TRBD1,TRBV7-2,TRBJ2-7,TGTGCCAGCACCGGGACAGGGACCTACGAGCAGTACTTC,CASTGTGTYEQYF
NA,NA,TRBV30,TRBJ2-2,TGTGCCTGGAGTGCGCTCGTCCCCGGGGAGCTGTTTTTT,CAWSALVPGELFF
NA,TRBD1,TRBV10-3,TRBJ2-7,TGTGCCATCAGGAGGACAGGGAATGATTACGAGCAGTACTTC,CAIRRTGNDYEQYF
few,NA,TRBV7-9,TRBJ1-4,TGCGCCAGCAGCCGTCGAGACGACGCAACTAATGAAAAACTGTTTTTT,CASSRRDDATNEKLFF
few,TRBD1,TRBV20-1,TRBJ1-2,TGCAGTGCTAGGCGACAGGGCCTGAGGGATGGCTACACCTTC,CSARRQGLRDGYTF
many,NA,TRBV2,TRBJ2-2,TGTGCCAGCAGGGGGCGCCAGGGCGACACCGGGGAGCTGTTTTTT,CASRGRQGDTGELFF
NA,NA,TRBV10-3,TRBJ2-7,TGTGCCATCAGTGGACATGGGGCGGCTTCATCCTACGAGCAGTACTTC,CAISGHGAASSYEQYF
NA,TRBD1,TRBV2,TRBJ1-5,TGTGCCAGCAGTGATGATAGGGGGCTGGCGGGCAATCAGCCCCAGCATTTT,CASSDDRGLAGNQPQHF
few,TRBD1,TRBV15,TRBJ2-3,TGTGCCACCAGCACCGTTACAGGGGCCAGCACAGATACGCAGTATTTT,CATSTVTGASTDTQYF
NA,TRBD1,TRBV10-2,TRBJ1-4,TGCGCCAGCGACAGGGGGATGACGAATGAAAAACTGTTTTTT,CASDRGMTNEKLFF
NA,TRBD2,TRBV24-1,TRBJ2-7,TGTGCCACCAGTGATCCGGCGAGCGGACTAGCCTACGAGCAGTACTTC,CATSDPASGLAYEQYF
once,TRBD1,TRBV20-1,TRBJ1-2,TGCAGTGCTCGCCAGGGGGCGCAGATCGGCTACACCTTC,CSARQGAQIGYTF
once,TRBD1,TRBV19,TRBJ1-4,TGTGCCAGCACCCACCGGCGGTTAGGGGGCGAAAAACTGTTTTTT,CASTHRRLGGEKLFF
NA,TRBD1,TRBV25-1,TRBJ1-2,TGTGCCAGCACCGAACCGGGACAGAACTATGGCTACACCTTC,CASTEPGQNYGYTF
NA,TRBD1,TRBV15,TRBJ1-5,TGTGCCACCAGCATCGACAGGGCCAGTCAGCCCCAGCATTTT,CATSIDRASQPQHF
NA,TRBD1,TRBV6-1,TRBJ1-4,TGTGCCAGCAGTCTGACAGGGGGAGGGGGAGCTAATGAAAAACTGTTTTTT,CASSLTGGGGANEKLFF
NA,NA,TRBV7-9,TRBJ2-2,TGTGCCAGCAGCTTGAGCCCCAACGGAGGCGCCGGGGAGCTGTTTTTT,CASSLSPNGGAGELFF
many,NA,TRBV29-1,TRBJ1-1,TGCAGCGTACAGAGAAACACTGAAGCTTTCTTT,CSVQRNTEAFF
many,TRBD1,TRBV7-8,TRBJ1-6,TGTGCCAGCAGCTCCCGGACAGGGCGTAATTCACCCCTCCACTTT,CASSSRTGRNSPLHF
NA,NA,TRBV9,TRBJ2-7,TGTGCCAGCAGCGTAGGTCAGGCAACCGCCTACGAGCAGTACTTC,CASSVGQATAYEQYF
NA,NA,TRBV25-1,TRBJ1-1,TGTGCCAGCTCACCTTCGCCGGGACCCGAAGCTTTCTTT,CASSPSPGPEAFF
NA,NA,TRBV29-1,TRBJ1-1,TGCAGCGTTACCCAAGTGAACACTGAAGCTTTCTTT,CSVTQVNTEAFF
NA,NA,TRBV7-9,TRBJ1-1,TGTGCCAGCAGCTTCGGGACGGACAGTAGTGAAGCTTTCTTT,CASSFGTDSSEAFF
NA,NA,TRBV14,TRBJ2-7,TGTGCCAGCAGATTGGCGGGGCTCCGGGACGAGCAGTACTTC,CASRLAGLRDEQYF
few,NA,TRBV24-1,TRBJ1-5,TGTGCCACCAGTGAAACAGGCTTCGATAATCAGCCCCAGCATTTT,CATSETGFDNQPQHF
NA,TRBD1,TRBV10-3,TRBJ1-4,TGTGCCATCAGCCGGGACAGAACTAATGAAAAACTGTTTTTT,CAISRDRTNEKLFF
NA,NA,TRBV2,TRBJ2-5,TGTGCTAGCAGGGTCCAAGAGACCCAGTACTTC,CASRVQETQYF
NA,TRBD2,TRBV10-3,TRBJ2-5,TGTGCCATCGGGGGGACTAGCGGGGCAGGAGAGACCCAGTACTTC,CAIGGTSGAGETQYF
NA,NA,TRBV29-1,TRBJ1-2,TGCAGCGTACAGGTTGGGAACGAGCAGTACTATGGCTACACCTTC,CSVQVGNEQYYGYTF
NA,NA,TRBV10-2,TRBJ1-6,TGCGTCAGCTCAGAGGTACTAGGGTCACCCCTCCACTTT,CVSSEVLGSPLHF
NA,NA,TRBV5-1,TRBJ1-2,TGTGCCAGCAGCTCGGGACCGACGTTTGGCTACACCTTC,CASSSGPTFGYTF
few,NA,TRBV7-6,TRBJ2-7,TGTGCCAGCAGCCTCGAACCGGGACACACTTACGAGCAGTACTTC,CASSLEPGHTYEQYF
NA,NA,TRBV7-2,TRBJ1-1,TGCGCCAGCAGCCATAAGGGGGGGGCCTTAAGCATGAACACTGAAGCTTTCTTT,CASSHKGGALSMNTEAFF
NA,NA,TRBV12-3/TRBV12-4,TRBJ2-2,TGTGCCAGCAGCCCGAGGGGAGCGTACACCGGGGAGCTGTTTTTT,CASSPRGAYTGELFF
NA,TRBD2,TRBV20-1,TRBJ2-7,TGCAGTGCTAGAAGTCCGAGCGGGAGTGACGCCTACGAGCAGTACTTC,CSARSPSGSDAYEQYF
many,NA,TRBV7-2,TRBJ2-5,TGTGCCAGCAGCTTAGCGCTACAGCAAGAGACCCAGTACTTC,CASSLALQQETQYF
NA,NA,TRBV20-1,TRBJ1-1,TGCAGTGCTAGCGGAGGGAATATGAACACTGAAGCTTTCTTT,CSASGGNMNTEAFF
few,NA,TRBV9,TRBJ1-1,TGTGCCAGCAGCGCGAGGTGGGACACTGAAGCTTTCTTT,CASSARWDTEAFF
NA,NA,TRBV12-3/TRBV12-4,TRBJ1-1,TGTGCCAGCAACCCAGGAGGGATGAACACTGAAGCTTTCTTT,CASNPGGMNTEAFF
few,TRBD1,TRBV19,TRBJ1-5,TGTGCCAGTAATCAAGGACAGGGTAATCAGCCCCAGCATTTT,CASNQGQGNQPQHF
many,NA,TRBV10-3,TRBJ2-7,TGTGCCATCAGTGGGGGACCCTACGAGCAGTACTTC,CAISGGPYEQYF
many,NA,TRBV6-6,TRBJ1-6,TGTGCCAGCAGGAAAGGGGGTTCGAATTCACCCCTCCACTTT,CASRKGGSNSPLHF
NA,NA,TRBV5-1,TRBJ2-5,TGCGCCAGCAGCGGGGACCCCTCCCAAGAGACCCAGTACTTC,CASSGDPSQETQYF
NA,NA,TRBV25-1,TRBJ1-6,TGTGCCAGCAGTGAATCTTGGGGGCCCGACTCTTCACCCCTCCACTTT,CASSESWGPDSSPLHF
NA,NA,TRBV12-3/TRBV12-4,TRBJ1-5,TGTGCCAGCAGGCAATCAGGGTATGGTCAGCCCCAGCATTTT,CASRQSGYGQPQHF
NA,TRBD2,TRBV20-1,TRBJ2-7,TGCAGTGCTAGAGGGGGACTAGCGGGGGGTGCCTACGAGCAGTACTTC,CSARGGLAGGAYEQYF
NA,TRBD1,TRBV7-2,TRBJ1-5,TGTGCCAGCAGCTATGACAGGGCGCAGCCCCAGCATTTT,CASSYDRAQPQHF
few,NA,TRBV10-3,TRBJ1-2,TGTGCCATCAGTGAGCGGGCGAGTGGCTACACCTTC,CAISERASGYTF
once,NA,TRBV5-5,TRBJ2-5,TGCGCCAGCAGCCACCCCACGGGGCCAAAAGAGACCCAGTACTTC,CASSHPTGPKETQYF